The rows below give T cell receptor beta chains drawn from one sample of a study of STAT5B mutations in CD4+ large granular lymphocyte leukemia. Sequencing used immunoSEQ multiplex PCR; TCRdb keeps in-frame clones, though not all of them. The sample yields 20,000 to 25,000 clones, 70% to 80% seen once. The sequenced material came from CD4+ T cells from blood buffy coats. Every receptor here comes from a human donor in good health. Each CDR3 is given without its conserved first and last residue. Fields, in order: CDR3 protein, CDR3 length, V gene, J gene.

SVASGTVFEAF	11	TRBV29-1	TRBJ1-1
ASSSYNEQF	9	TRBV5-1	TRBJ2-1
ASSQGAGTEAF	11	TRBV18	TRBJ1-1
SAWTNYEQY	9	TRBV20-1	TRBJ2-7
ASSEDRGLDTEAF	13	TRBV9	TRBJ1-1
ASSLVASGASYNEQF	15	TRBV7-2	TRBJ2-1
ASSPTRSSNTEAF	13	TRBV6-6	TRBJ1-1
ASKTGTSGYNEQF	13	TRBV2	TRBJ2-1
ASSPRLAGGPNEQF	14	TRBV2	TRBJ2-1
ASSADGASGSSTDTQY	16	TRBV9	TRBJ2-3
ASSVRTVYGYT	11	TRBV5-6	TRBJ1-2